These 22 T cell receptor beta chains came from one sample sequenced in a study of regulatory T cells in long-lasting Graves disease. For TCR beta, libraries came from iRepertoire HTBI primers and Arm-PCR of CDR3 regions. TCRdb recomputed calls from the multiplex PCR reads with MiXCR, one row per CDR3 protein. Among fewer than 400,000 distinct CDR3 sequences, roughly a fifth were seen once, and the ten largest hold less than 30%. The time point was: persistent/refractory GD, antithyroid drugs over 5 years with positive TRAb. Researchers made the TCR library from RNA that was extracted from PBMCs. The material was peripheral blood mononuclear cells (PBMCs), obtained when the disease was refractory, from a patient treated with antithyroid drugs. These receptor sequences come from a female donor with Graves disease.

This clonotype showed up many times. CDR3 DNA sequence: TGTGCCAGCAGCTTAGCGGGGGGAAACATTCAGTACTTC. It translates to CASSLAGGNIQYF. The V gene is TRBV7-8, the J gene TRBJ2-4; possibly TRBD2 for D (6 bases). The CDR3 is made up of 13 amino acids. Germline-derived CDR1 and CDR2 are SGHVS and FQNEAQ. Trimming removed 0 bases at V and 6 bases at J, with 6 bases between.

In this sample, this clonotype turned up many times. The rearrangement links TRBV6-2 or TRBV6-3 to TRBJ1-5; possibly TRBD1 for D (5 bases). The CDR3 runs 14 residues. V was cut by 2 bases and J by 4 bases, with 9 bases left in between. CDR1 is MNHEY, CDR2 SVGEGT, per germline. The CDR3 sequence is CASSYQGSNQPQHF. The CDR3 DNA reads as TGTGCCAGCAGTTACCAGGGTTCTAATCAGCCCCAGCATTTT.

V is TRBV20-1 and J is TRBJ2-4; 8 nucleotides match TRBD1. This CDR3 has 13 amino acids. Trimming removed 4 bases from V and 6 bases from J; junction bases left unmatched: 5. Germline CDR1 is DFQATT and CDR2 is SNEGSKA (reference sequence). The CDR3 loop is CSAILQGGNIQYF. The CDR3 DNA is TGCAGTGCTATCCTACAGGGGGGAAACATTCAGTACTTC.

This chain joins TRBV7-9 and TRBJ2-7; TRBD2 aligns across 9 bases. V lost 3 bases, J lost 0 bases, and 6 bases stayed unmatched. The CDR3 runs to 16 residues. Germline V gene lookup returns CDR1 SEHNR and CDR2 FQNEAQ (reference sequence). The CDR3 coding sequence is TGTGCCAGCAGCTTGGTTAGCGGGAGCGGCTCCTACGAGCAGTACTTC. It translates to CASSLVSGSGSYEQYF.

This rearrangement joins TRBV4-2 to TRBJ2-7; 7 positions agree with TRBD2. V was clipped by 4 bases and J by 4 bases; unmatched bases: 7. Germline loops: CDR1 LGHNA, CDR2 YNFKEQ. This CDR3 is built from 14 residues. CDR3 in DNA: TGTGCCAGCAGCCGAAGGACTAGGCCTTACGAGCAGTACTTC. Encoded protein: CASSRRTRPYEQYF.

This clonotype was detected a few times. The V gene is TRBV15, the J gene TRBJ1-1; D is ambiguous. Germline V lookup: CDR1 LNHNV, CDR2 YYDKDF (reference sequence). CDR3 length: 13 amino acids. Trimming took 0 bases from V and 6 from J, leaving 8 bases between them. CDR3 amino acids: CATSRDEGPEAFF. CDR3 DNA: TGTGCCACCAGCAGAGATGAGGGTCCTGAAGCTTTCTTT. The whole variable domain, remainder taken from reference TRBV15 and TRBJ1-1, is DAMVIQNPRYQVTQFGKPVTLSCSQTLNHNVMYWYQQKSSQAPKLLFHYYDKDFNNEADTPDNFQSRRPNTSFCFLDIRSPGLGDTAMYLCATSRDEGPEAFFGQGTRLTVV.

V gene TRBV15 combines with J gene TRBJ1-4; D ambiguous. Germline CDR1 is LNHNV and CDR2 is YYDKDF (reference sequence). The germline V and J ends were trimmed by 0 bases and 8 bases, with 16 bases remaining between them. This CDR3 spans 16 amino acids. CDR3 loop: CATSRDLGRLGEKLFF. The CDR3 bases are TGTGCCACCAGCAGAGATCTAGGACGGTTAGGAGAAAAACTGTTTTTT.

This clonotype was seen a handful of times. This chain links TRBV5-5 with TRBJ2-2, with D uncertain. Germline CDR1 is SGHKS and CDR2 is YYEKEE (reference sequence). The V end lost 1 base, the J end lost 4 bases, and 5 bases lay between the germline ends. This CDR3 spans 13 amino acids. The CDR3 DNA reads as TGTGCCAGCAGCTTGTTGACCACCGGGGAGCTGTTTTTT. Protein product: CASSLLTTGELFF.

The sample holds a few counts of this clonotype. The J gene is TRBJ1-5, the V gene TRBV6-1; D call uncertain. CDR3 length: 16 amino acids. CDR1 is MNHNS, CDR2 SASEGT, per germline. V lost 8 bases, J lost 0 bases, and 17 bases lay in between. CDR3 sequence (DNA): TGTGCCAGCCAGAAACGGCGGATCCTTAGCAATCAGCCCCAGCATTTT. Translation gives CASQKRRILSNQPQHF.

This clonotype has a count of ten or more. This chain uses TRBV27 with TRBJ1-4; D is unresolved. The CDR3 consists of 12 residues. CDR1 is MNHEY and CDR2 is SMNVEV in the germline V gene (reference sequence). V lost 8 bases to trimming and J lost 10 bases, with 14 bases between them. CDR3 DNA: TGTGCCAGCGGACCAGGAGGGCTAAAACTGTTTTTT. Protein: CASGPGGLKLFF.

This clonotype was recorded at least ten times. The chain carries TRBV20-1 and TRBJ1-1; D is perhaps TRBD1 (5 bases). The V end lost 5 bases, the J end lost 1 base, and 17 bases lay between the germline ends. The V gene's germline CDR1 is DFQATT and CDR2 SNEGSKA (reference sequence). The CDR3 contains 15 residues. The CDR3 spells CSAPSAMGPNTEAFF. The CDR3 bases are TGCAGTGCTCCTAGCGCCATGGGACCGAACACTGAAGCTTTCTTT.

This clonotype was seen repeatedly, ten times or more. The rearrangement links TRBV11-2 to TRBJ2-4, with TRBD2 matching 10 bases. Germline CDR1 reads SGHAT; CDR2 reads FQNNGV. The ends lost 5 bases at V and 0 bases at J; junction bases unmatched: 10. The CDR3 is made up of 18 amino acids. This CDR3 is CASSPLLAGTVAKNIQYF. As DNA, the CDR3 is TGTGCCAGCAGCCCACTACTAGCGGGAACCGTAGCCAAAAACATTCAGTACTTC.

This clonotype came up a few times. The chain links TRBV7-9 to TRBJ1-3; D is unresolved. CDR1 is SEHNR and CDR2 is FQNEAQ in the germline V gene (reference sequence). The ends were cut back, 5 bases at V and 0 bases at J, with 8 bases in the middle. CDR3 size: 14 residues. CDR3 sequence: CASSTTLSGNTIYF. CDR3 coding DNA: TGTGCCAGCAGCACGACACTCTCTGGAAACACCATATATTTT. The full variable domain, its missing parts supplied by reference TRBV7-9 and TRBJ1-3, is DTGVSQNPRHKITKRGQNVTFRCDPISEHNRLYWYRQTLGQGPEFLTYFQNEAQLEKSRLLSDRFSAERPKGSFSTLEIQRTEQGDSAMYLCASSTTLSGNTIYFGEGSWLTVV.

The chain carries TRBV20-1 and TRBJ1-5; the D is unclear. CDR1 is DFQATT, CDR2 SNEGSKA, per germline (reference sequence). Trimming left V 3 bases short and J 0 bases short, with 9 bases between. The CDR3 covers 14 residues. The CDR3 DNA follows: TGCAGTGCTAGTGGCAGACATAGCAATCAGCCCCAGCATTTT. This encodes CSASGRHSNQPQHF.

The chain recombines TRBV5-5 with TRBJ1-5; D gene uncertain. The CDR3 has 13 amino acids. The germline V gene has CDR1 SGHKS and CDR2 YYEKEE (reference sequence). Trimming removed 4 bases at V and 9 bases at J, with 14 bases between. CDR3 loop: CASSRTLLRPQHF. CDR3 nucleotide sequence: TGTGCCAGCAGCCGGACTCTTCTCCGGCCCCAGCATTTT. The entire variable domain, with the rest obtained from reference TRBV5-5 and TRBJ1-5, is as follows: DAGVTQSPTHLIKTRGQQVTLRCSPISGHKSVSWYQQVLGQGPQFIFQYYEKEERGRGNFPDRFSARQFPNYSSELNVNALLLGDSALYLCASSRTLLRPQHFGDGTRLSIL.

The chain has TRBV19 and TRBJ1-5; D possibly corresponds to TRBD1 (6 bases). Germline V gene sequence: CDR1 LNHDA, CDR2 SQIVND (reference sequence). This CDR3 is 17 amino acids long. Trimming left V 7 bases short and J 0 bases short, with 19 bases between. CDR3 in amino acids: CASTTRTDTYSNQPQHF. The CDR3 bases are TGTGCCAGTACCACTCGGACAGACACTTATAGCAATCAGCCCCAGCATTTT.

Concerning this clonotype: A much bigger clone sits one base away, suggesting this may be a read error. The V gene is TRBV10-3, the J gene TRBJ2-2; D possibly corresponds to TRBD2 (6 bases). The CDR3 has 14 residues. The germline CDR1 and CDR2 sequences are ENHRY and SYGVKD. The CDR3 bases are TGTGCCACCCTGGGCCGGGGGAACACCGGGGGGCTGTTTTTT. Translated: CATLGRGNTGGLFF.

This clonotype was detected many times. V is TRBV3-1 and J is TRBJ1-2; D is uncertain. CDR3 length: 13 amino acids. The germline V gene has CDR1 LGHDT and CDR2 YNNKEL (reference sequence). Trimming took off 0 bases at V and 2 bases at J, with 4 bases between the two ends. The CDR3 coding sequence is TGTGCCAGCAGCCAAGACGGGAACTATGGCTACACCTTC. It specifies CASSQDGNYGYTF.

This clonotype was observed a few times. This chain joins TRBV18 and TRBJ1-1; the D is unclear. CDR3 length: 15 residues. Trimming left V 0 bases short and J 0 bases short, with 8 bases between. Germline CDR1 and CDR2: KGHSH and LQKENI. CDR3 in amino acids: CASSPPGPLNTEAFF. The CDR3 region has the DNA TGTGCCAGCTCACCACCGGGCCCCTTGAACACTGAAGCTTTCTTT.

This clonotype was counted between two and nine times. The J gene is TRBJ2-5, the V gene TRBV6-1; D gene unclear. Deletions cut 5 bases from V and 0 bases from J, with 13 bases between. The CDR3 totals 15 residues. Germline V gene lookup returns CDR1 MNHNS and CDR2 SASEGT. The CDR3 DNA follows: TGTGCCAGCAGTCCCCGCCGGGTTAACCAAGAGACCCAGTACTTC. Translated, it gives CASSPRRVNQETQYF.

This clonotype was recorded at least ten times. The V call is TRBV24-1, the J call TRBJ2-7; D is undetermined. The CDR3 spans 12 residues. Germline lookup yields CDR1 KGHDR and CDR2 SFDVKD. The V end lost 7 bases, the J end lost 6 bases, and 12 bases lay between the germline ends. The CDR3 DNA follows: TGTGCCACCAGCCCCCTTACTGGCGAGCAGTACTTC. This sequence encodes CATSPLTGEQYF.

The chain links TRBV5-5 to TRBJ1-6; TRBD1 might be the D (6 bases). Germline CDR1 is SGHKS and CDR2 is YYEKEE (reference sequence). V was shortened by 3 bases and J by 6 bases, with 16 bases between the two germline ends. This CDR3 is 16 amino acids long. The CDR3 spells CASSSLGDTSNSPLHF. The CDR3 DNA sequence: TGTGCCAGCAGCTCGCTGGGGGACACGAGTAATTCACCCCTCCACTTT.